This TCR beta chain is drawn from a study of shared clonotypes between healthy human individuals. Overall study: The study used three CD4 naive, three CD4 memory, two CD8 naive and one CD8 memory plate per donor. Overall study findings and caveats: Larger richness was generally estimated for naive than memory subsets.

On this clone: Antigen specificity is unknown.

Produced via immunoSEQ multiplex PCR; TCRdb's table is partial and in-frame only. The table lists around 2,000,000 clones, less than 95% of them singletons. The germline CDR1 and CDR2 sequences are SGHVS and FNYEAQ. V lost 5 bases, J lost 6 bases, and 13 bases stayed unmatched. The CDR3 has 17 amino acids. CD45RO-negative CD8 cells positively selected for CCR7 made up the naive population, which excluded terminally differentiated effector memory CD45RA+ cells. Donors, healthy HIV-negative adults, lacked recent acute infections or vaccinations. Each sample came from a Caucasian adult donor living in Nashville, Tennessee.

The sequencing sample was made of naive CD8+ T cells sorted from blood. The rearrangement links TRBV7-6 to TRBJ2-1, with 10 bases aligning to TRBD2. The TCR originated in a man aged 18 to 29 in good health. This chain's CDR3 is CASSPHRGSGRVNEQFF. Written as DNA, the CDR3 is TGTGCCAGCAGCCCTCACCGGGGGAGCGGGAGGGTCAATGAGCAGTTCTTC.